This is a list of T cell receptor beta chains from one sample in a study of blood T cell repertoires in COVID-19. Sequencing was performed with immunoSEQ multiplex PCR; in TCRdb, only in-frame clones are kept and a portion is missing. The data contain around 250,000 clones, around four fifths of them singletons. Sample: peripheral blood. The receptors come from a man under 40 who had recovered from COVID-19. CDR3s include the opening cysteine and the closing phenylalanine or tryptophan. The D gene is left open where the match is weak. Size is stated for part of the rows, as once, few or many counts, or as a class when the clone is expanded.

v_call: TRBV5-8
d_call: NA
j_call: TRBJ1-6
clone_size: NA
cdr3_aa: CASRFRTSPLHF
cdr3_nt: TGTGCCAGCAGATTCCGGACATCACCCCTCCACTTT

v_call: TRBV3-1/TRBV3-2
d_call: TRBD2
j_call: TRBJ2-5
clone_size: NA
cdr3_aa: CASSKLAGSTGETQYF
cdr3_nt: TGTGCCAGCAGCAAACTAGCGGGATCTACGGGGGAGACCCAGTACTTC

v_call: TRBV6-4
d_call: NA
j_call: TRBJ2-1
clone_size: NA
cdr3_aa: CASSEEPYNEQFF
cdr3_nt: TGTGCCAGCAGTGAGGAGCCATACAATGAGCAGTTCTTC

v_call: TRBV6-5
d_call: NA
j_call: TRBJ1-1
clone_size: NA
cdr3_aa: CASSYYGGNTEAFF
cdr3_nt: TGTGCCAGCAGTTATTACGGGGGGAACACTGAAGCTTTCTTT

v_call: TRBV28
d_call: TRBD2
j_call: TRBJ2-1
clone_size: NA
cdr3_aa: CASRSAPGTSGGNEQFF
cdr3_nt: TGTGCCAGCAGGTCAGCCCCCGGGACTAGCGGGGGTAATGAGCAGTTCTTC

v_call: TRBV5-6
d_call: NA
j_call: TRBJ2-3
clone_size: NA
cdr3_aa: CASSERDTYTDTQYF
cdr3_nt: TGTGCCAGCAGCGAGCGGGACACCTACACAGATACGCAGTATTTT

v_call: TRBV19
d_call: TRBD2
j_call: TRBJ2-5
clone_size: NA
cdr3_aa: CASSARGGEETQYF
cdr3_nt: TGTGCCAGTTCCGCCCGCGGGGGGGAAGAGACCCAGTACTTC

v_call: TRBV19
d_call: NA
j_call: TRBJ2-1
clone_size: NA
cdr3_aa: CASRTGASEQFF
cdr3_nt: TGTGCCAGTAGGACTGGGGCATCTGAGCAGTTCTTC

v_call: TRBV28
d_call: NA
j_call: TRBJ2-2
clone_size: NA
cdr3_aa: CASSLWGEETGELFF
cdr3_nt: TGTGCCAGCAGTTTATGGGGGGAGGAAACCGGGGAGCTGTTTTTT

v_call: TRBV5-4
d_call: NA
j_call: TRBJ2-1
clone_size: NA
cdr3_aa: CASSLADRPLGYNEQFF
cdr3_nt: TGTGCCAGCAGCTTGGCCGACAGACCCTTGGGCTACAATGAGCAGTTCTTC

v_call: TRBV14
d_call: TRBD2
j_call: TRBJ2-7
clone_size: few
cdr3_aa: CASSQWRAGAHEQYF
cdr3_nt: TGTGCCAGCAGCCAATGGAGAGCGGGGGCTCACGAGCAGTACTTC

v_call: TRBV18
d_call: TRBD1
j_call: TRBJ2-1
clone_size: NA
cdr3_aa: CASSPPTGRQGGEFF
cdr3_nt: TGTGCCAGCTCACCACCCACTGGCCGACAGGGGGGCGAGTTCTTC

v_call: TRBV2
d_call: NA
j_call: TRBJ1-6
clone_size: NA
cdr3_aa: CASSGQSRSPLHF
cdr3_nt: TGTGCCAGCAGCGGACAGAGTCGCTCACCCCTCCACTTT

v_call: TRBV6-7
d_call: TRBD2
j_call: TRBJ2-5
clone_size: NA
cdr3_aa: CASSYSKIAGDQETQYF
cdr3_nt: TGTGCCAGCAGTTACTCGAAAATAGCGGGGGACCAAGAGACCCAGTACTTC

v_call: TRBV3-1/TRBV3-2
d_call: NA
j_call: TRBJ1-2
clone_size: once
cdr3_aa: CASSPGGARANYGYTF
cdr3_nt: TGTGCCAGCAGCCCCGGGGGAGCCCGGGCTAACTATGGCTACACCTTC

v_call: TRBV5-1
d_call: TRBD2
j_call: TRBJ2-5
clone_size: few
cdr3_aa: CASSFPSSGEETQYF
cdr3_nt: TGCGCCAGCAGTTTCCCCTCTAGCGGGGAAGAGACCCAGTACTTC

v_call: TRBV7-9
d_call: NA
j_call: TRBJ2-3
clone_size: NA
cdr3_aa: CASSPSDITQYF
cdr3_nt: TGTGCCAGCAGCCCCTCGGACATTACGCAGTATTTT

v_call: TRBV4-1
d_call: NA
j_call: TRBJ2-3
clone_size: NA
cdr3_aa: CASRDWPSTDTQYF
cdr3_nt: TGCGCCAGCCGGGACTGGCCTAGCACAGATACGCAGTATTTT

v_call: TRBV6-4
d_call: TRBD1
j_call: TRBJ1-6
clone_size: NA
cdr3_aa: CASRYWDRESSYNSPLHF
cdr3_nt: TGTGCCAGCAGATACTGGGACAGAGAAAGCTCCTATAATTCACCCCTCCACTTT

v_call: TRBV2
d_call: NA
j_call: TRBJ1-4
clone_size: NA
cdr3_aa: CASILGHFNEKLFF
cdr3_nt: TGTGCCAGCATTCTCGGACATTTTAATGAAAAACTGTTTTTT

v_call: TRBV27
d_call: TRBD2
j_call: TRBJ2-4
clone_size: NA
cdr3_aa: CASSLSMLAGGKNIQYF
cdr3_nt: TGTGCCAGCAGTTTATCGATGCTAGCGGGGGGGAAAAACATTCAGTACTTC

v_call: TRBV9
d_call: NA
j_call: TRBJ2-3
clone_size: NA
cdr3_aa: CASSVSSIVGDTQYF
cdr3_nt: TGTGCCAGCAGCGTAAGCTCCATAGTTGGAGATACGCAGTATTTT

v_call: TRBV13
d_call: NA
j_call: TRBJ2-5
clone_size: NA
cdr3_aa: CASSLRTLGARAQYF
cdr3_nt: TGTGCCAGCAGCTTACGGACCCTTGGGGCTAGGGCCCAGTACTTC

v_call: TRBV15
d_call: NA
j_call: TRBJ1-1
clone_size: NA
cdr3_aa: CATSSLTENTEAFF
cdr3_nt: TGTGCCACCAGCAGTCTGACAGAGAACACTGAAGCTTTCTTT

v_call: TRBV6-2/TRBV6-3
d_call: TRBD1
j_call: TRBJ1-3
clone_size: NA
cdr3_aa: CASSYGDSGNTIYF
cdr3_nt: TGTGCCAGCAGTTACGGGGACAGTGGAAACACCATATATTTT

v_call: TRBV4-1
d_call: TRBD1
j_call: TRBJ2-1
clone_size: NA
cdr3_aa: CASSQARDRVDEQFF
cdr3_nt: TGCGCCAGCAGCCAGGCTCGGGACAGGGTCGATGAGCAGTTCTTC

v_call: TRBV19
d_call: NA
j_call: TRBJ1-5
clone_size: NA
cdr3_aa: CASTQTAGGPQHF
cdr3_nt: TGTGCCAGTACCCAGACAGCGGGGGGGCCCCAGCATTTT

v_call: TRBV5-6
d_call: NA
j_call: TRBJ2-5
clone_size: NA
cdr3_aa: CASSFSSTRPQTQYF
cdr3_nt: TGTGCCAGCAGCTTTAGCTCAACCCGCCCGCAGACCCAGTACTTC